A selection of T cell receptor beta chains follows, all from one sample in a study of cytomegalovirus exposure and HLA in healthy donors. Repertoires were generated with immunoSEQ multiplex PCR, while TCRdb's copy carries only in-frame clones and drops some. This table has 90,000 or so clones, around 85% appearing once. Sequencing used PBMCs. These receptors were collected from a man between 18 and 35 years old in good health and CMV-seropositive. The conserved cysteine and the conserved F or W are not part of the CDR3 here. Each record gives: J gene, V gene, CDR3 protein.

j_call: TRBJ1-2
v_call: TRBV5-1
cdr3_aa: ASSLGVLVYGYT

j_call: TRBJ2-5
v_call: TRBV27
cdr3_aa: ASSSYRDQETQY

j_call: TRBJ2-7
v_call: TRBV14
cdr3_aa: ASSQSWGGEQY

j_call: TRBJ2-1
v_call: TRBV10-3
cdr3_aa: ASKREPGNEQF

j_call: TRBJ2-7
v_call: TRBV2
cdr3_aa: ASRDRGYNEQY

j_call: TRBJ2-1
v_call: TRBV6-1
cdr3_aa: ASSGLTGTGRNEQF

j_call: TRBJ2-3
v_call: TRBV5-4
cdr3_aa: ASSLGSGSTDTQY

j_call: TRBJ2-7
v_call: TRBV19
cdr3_aa: ASRDRVGEQY

j_call: TRBJ1-3
v_call: TRBV28
cdr3_aa: ASSGGRSGNTIY

j_call: TRBJ1-4
v_call: TRBV19
cdr3_aa: ASSRGTGGGIGEKLF

j_call: TRBJ2-7
v_call: TRBV5-4
cdr3_aa: ASSSSDSLYEQY

j_call: TRBJ2-1
v_call: TRBV4-2
cdr3_aa: ASSQFKGEVNEQF

j_call: TRBJ1-4
v_call: TRBV6-1
cdr3_aa: ASRGTGSLYEKLF

j_call: TRBJ2-1
v_call: TRBV28
cdr3_aa: ASRPDRGNEQF

j_call: TRBJ2-1
v_call: TRBV7-9
cdr3_aa: ATRGTSGGSPYNEQF

j_call: TRBJ1-1
v_call: TRBV7-2
cdr3_aa: ASSPGYEAF

j_call: TRBJ1-2
v_call: TRBV6-5
cdr3_aa: ASSYSKQGIFGYT

j_call: TRBJ1-5
v_call: TRBV19
cdr3_aa: ASRRQGVLEEPQH